Following are 15 T cell receptor beta chains from one sample sequenced in a study of blood T cell repertoires in COVID-19. Sequenced by immunoSEQ multiplex PCR; TCRdb stores in-frame clones only, minus some. The table includes about 190,000 clones, around 84% detected once. Sequenced: peripheral blood. The receptors derive from a human donor in a cohort sampled during active COVID-19.

This clone showed up just once. The rearrangement joins TRBV11-2 to TRBJ2-1, with TRBD2 matching 9 bases. Looked up from germline, CDR1 is SGHAT and CDR2 is FQNNGV. With 5 bases clipped from V and 2 bases from J, the junction kept 10 bases outside the gene matches. This CDR3 has 17 residues. CDR3 protein: CASSRRFSGRTYNEQFF. As DNA, the CDR3 is TGTGCCAGCAGCCGTCGGTTCAGCGGGAGGACCTACAATGAGCAGTTCTTC.

The chain links TRBV3-1 (or the pseudogene TRBV3-2) to TRBJ2-2; 8 bases agree with TRBD1. Germline V gene sequence: CDR1 LGHDT, CDR2 YNNKEL (reference sequence). There are 16 residues in the CDR3. The trim removed 0 bases at V and 4 bases at J, leaving 4 bases unmatched. The CDR3 sequence: CASSQDKTGGTGELFF. The CDR3 DNA is TGTGCCAGCAGCCAAGATAAAACAGGGGGCACCGGGGAGCTGTTTTTT.

This clone has only a few counts. The V gene is TRBV19, the J gene TRBJ2-5; 8 nucleotides align to TRBD2. CDR1 and CDR2 (germline): LNHDA, SQIVND (reference sequence). This CDR3 has 15 amino acids. The ends lost 6 bases at V and 4 bases at J; junction bases unmatched: 10. The CDR3 DNA reads TGTGCCAGTAGCGAGACTACTAGCGGACTAGAGACCCAGTACTTC. Translation gives CASSETTSGLETQYF.

The rearrangement joins TRBV18 to TRBJ2-1; TRBD2 aligns across 7 bases. Germline V lookup: CDR1 KGHSH, CDR2 LQKENI. CDR3 length: 14 amino acids. With V trimmed by 2 bases and J by 6 bases, 4 bases remained unmatched. The CDR3 region is CASSPTWGGNEQFF. The CDR3 bases are TGTGCCAGCTCACCAACCTGGGGGGGCAATGAGCAGTTCTTC.

In this sample, this clone turned up a few times. This rearrangement joins TRBV30 to TRBJ2-2; weak D call: TRBD1 (6 bases). CDR3 size: 19 residues. The V and J ends lost 4 bases and 4 bases respectively, with 28 bases between them. From germline, CDR1 is GTSNPN and CDR2 SVGIG (reference sequence). The CDR3 sequence: CAWNRGDGQRESSTGELFF. As DNA, the CDR3 is TGTGCCTGGAATAGAGGTGACGGACAGAGGGAATCCAGCACCGGGGAGCTGTTTTTT.

V usage is TRBV6-5 and J usage is TRBJ2-1, with 12 bases identical to TRBD2. CDR3 length: 15 amino acids. Germline trimming cut 6 bases from V and 6 bases from J; bases unmatched to any gene: 6. Per germline, CDR1 MNHEY and CDR2 SVGAGI. CDR3 amino acids: CASSQGLAGRNEQFF. The CDR3 DNA is TGTGCCAGCAGCCAAGGACTAGCGGGGCGCAATGAGCAGTTCTTC.

This chain connects TRBV24-1 to TRBJ1-2; possible D gene TRBD1, 5 bases. This CDR3 region has 15 residues. The ends were cut back, 4 bases at V and 4 bases at J, with 15 bases in the middle. Germline V gene data show CDR1 as KGHDR and CDR2 as SFDVKD. CDR3 sequence reads: CATSDLDGHPYGYTF. The CDR3 DNA sequence: TGTGCCACCAGTGACCTAGACGGACACCCCTATGGCTACACCTTC.

The chain couples TRBV3-1 (or the pseudogene TRBV3-2) to TRBJ2-3; D possibly corresponds to TRBD2 (6 bases). The CDR3 contains 17 residues. Germline CDR1 and CDR2: LGHDT and YNNKEL (reference sequence). The ends were cut back, 4 bases at V and 2 bases at J, with 19 bases in the middle. The CDR3, as DNA: TGTGCCAGCAGCCTCAGGGACTCGGAGATCAACACAGATACGCAGTATTTT. This translates into CASSLRDSEINTDTQYF.

The rearrangement joins TRBV2 to TRBJ1-6; tentatively, D is TRBD1 (5 bases). Germline-derived CDR1 and CDR2 are SNHLY and FYNNEI. CDR3 length equals 14 residues. V gave up 10 bases and J gave up 7 bases, with 17 bases separating them. The CDR3 protein is CATRPRQINSPLHF. The CDR3 DNA sequence: TGTGCCACCCGGCCACGACAGATAAATTCACCCCTCCACTTT.

V and J are TRBV6-4 and TRBJ2-1; tentatively, D is TRBD1 (5 bases). The CDR3 extends over 16 amino acids. Germline values: CDR1 MRHNA, CDR2 SNTAGT. Trimming took 0 bases from V and 4 from J, leaving 13 bases between them. This CDR3 reads CASSDSAGLYYNEQFF. The CDR3 coding sequence is TGTGCCAGCAGTGACTCGGCAGGGTTATATTACAATGAGCAGTTCTTC.

This clone was seen more than once but under ten times. The rearrangement joins TRBV10-3 to TRBJ1-1; D is perhaps TRBD1 (5 bases). The CDR3 is 15 residues long. Germline CDR1 ENHRY, CDR2 SYGVKD. Trimming removed 2 bases at V and 2 bases at J, with 12 bases between. In DNA, the CDR3 is TGTGCCATCAGTGAGGAATCGACAGCTAACACTGAAGCTTTCTTT. Protein sequence: CAISEESTANTEAFF.

The chain links TRBV28 to TRBJ1-4; D perhaps matches TRBD1 (6 bases). Trimming cost V 3 bases and J 0 bases, with 11 bases left between them. The germline V gene has CDR1 MDHEN and CDR2 SYDVKM. The CDR3 has 16 residues. CDR3 coding DNA: TGTGCCAGCAGTTTGGGGACAACTGCAACTAATGAAAAACTGTTTTTT. This gives the protein CASSLGTTATNEKLFF.

The chain uses TRBV18 and TRBJ1-1; D is undetermined. V lost 1 base and J 3 bases, leaving 6 bases between the germline ends. The CDR3 length is 13 residues. Per germline, CDR1 KGHSH and CDR2 LQKENI. The CDR3 DNA reads as TGTGCCAGCTCACCACTACTTGACACTGAAGCTTTCTTT. It specifies CASSPLLDTEAFF.

The rearrangement joins TRBV5-1 to TRBJ1-2; 8 bases match TRBD1. V lost 2 bases to trimming and J lost 4 bases; unmatched junction nucleotides: 16. The CDR3 is 18 amino acids. Germline CDR1 and CDR2: SGHRS and YFSETQ. The CDR3 here is CASSFTTGTGREPYGYTF. The CDR3 DNA reads as TGCGCCAGCAGCTTTACAACCGGGACAGGCCGAGAACCCTATGGCTACACCTTC.

The rearrangement links TRBV3-1 (or the pseudogene TRBV3-2) to TRBJ1-5; 8 bases fit TRBD1. The CDR3 has 15 amino acids. J was trimmed by 1 base and V by 3 bases; bases with no gene match: 2. The V gene's germline CDR1 is LGHDT and CDR2 YNNKEL (reference sequence). CDR3 DNA: TGTGCCAGCAGCCACAGGGGGCAGAGCAATCAGCCCCAGCATTTT. Its translation is CASSHRGQSNQPQHF.